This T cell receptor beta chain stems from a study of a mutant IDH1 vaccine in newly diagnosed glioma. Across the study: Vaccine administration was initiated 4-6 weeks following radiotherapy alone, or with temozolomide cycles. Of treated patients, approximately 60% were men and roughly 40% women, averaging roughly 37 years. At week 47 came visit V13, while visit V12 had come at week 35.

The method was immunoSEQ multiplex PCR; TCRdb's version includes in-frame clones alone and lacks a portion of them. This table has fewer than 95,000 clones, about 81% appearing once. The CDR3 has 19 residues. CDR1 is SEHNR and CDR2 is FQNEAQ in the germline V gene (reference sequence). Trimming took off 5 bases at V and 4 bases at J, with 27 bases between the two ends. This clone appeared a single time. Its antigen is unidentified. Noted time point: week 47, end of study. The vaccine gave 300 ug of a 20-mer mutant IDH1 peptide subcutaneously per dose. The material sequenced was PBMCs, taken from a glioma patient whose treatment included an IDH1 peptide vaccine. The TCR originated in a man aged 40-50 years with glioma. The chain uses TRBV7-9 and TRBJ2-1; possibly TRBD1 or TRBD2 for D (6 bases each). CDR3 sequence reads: CASSPWGLYERGGYNEQFF. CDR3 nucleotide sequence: TGTGCCAGCAGCCCGTGGGGACTCTACGAGAGAGGGGGGTACAATGAGCAGTTCTTC.